This TCR beta chain comes out of a study of cytomegalovirus exposure and HLA in healthy donors. Study as a whole: Later, an analysis reported that the 95 to 150 validation repertoires had used the same platform as the 550 to 750 first-cohort repertoires. Study findings and constraints: The TCR clusters that emerged in the first cohort tended, a later analysis found, to co-occur in the approximately 120 validation repertoires. Cytomegalovirus-associated status was assigned to fewer than 200 TCR beta chains. Published work reported that the classifier diagnosed cytomegalovirus status with high specificity and sensitivity.

Germline assignment: CDR1 SGHDT and CDR2 YYEEEE. The CDR3 is made up of 16 amino acids. V dropped 1 base and J dropped 2; count of bases not matched to a gene: 6. Sequencing used immunoSEQ multiplex PCR; TCRdb keeps in-frame clones, though not all of them. This sample has about 160,000 clones, with around 96% found just once. On this clone itself: No antigen is known for it.

V and J are TRBV5-6 and TRBJ2-1, with 7 bases identical to TRBD2. This TCR was sampled from a woman under 30 in good health and CMV-seronegative. The sequencing sample was made of PBMCs. CDR3 sequence: CASSLLAGETYNEQFF. CDR3 bases: TGTGCCAGCAGCTTGCTGGCGGGGGAGACCTACAATGAGCAGTTCTTC.